These 12 T cell receptor beta chains share one sample of origin, sequenced in a study of blood T cell repertoires in COVID-19. Profiled with immunoSEQ multiplex PCR; TCRdb holds only in-frame clones, not every one. Of some 120,000 clones listed, 70% to 90% are singletons. Specimen: peripheral blood. These receptors all come from a young man with acute or convalescent COVID-19.

The V call is TRBV7-9, the J call TRBJ1-2; maybe TRBD1 (5 bases). Trimming shortened V by 1 base and J by 8 bases, and 11 bases separated the two germline ends. The CDR3 has 13 amino acids. Per germline, CDR1 SEHNR and CDR2 FQNEAQ (reference sequence). The DNA of the CDR3 is TGTGCCAGCAGCTTAGGGCAGGGATTGGGCTACACCTTC. This codes for CASSLGQGLGYTF.

The chain uses TRBV6-5 and TRBJ2-5; D possibly corresponds to TRBD2 (6 bases). Trimming left V 5 bases short and J 1 base short, with 14 bases between. This CDR3 contains 15 residues. The germline V gene encodes CDR1 MNHEY and CDR2 SVGAGI. The CDR3 here is CASSILEGRQETQYF. The CDR3 DNA sequence: TGTGCCAGCAGTATATTGGAGGGCCGCCAAGAGACCCAGTACTTC.

V gene TRBV6-5 combines with J gene TRBJ2-7; 9 bases align to TRBD2. The V segment lost 7 bases and the J segment 0 bases; nucleotides outside the gene matches: 7. The length of the CDR3 is 15 residues. The V gene's germline CDR1 is MNHEY and CDR2 SVGAGI. Written as DNA, the CDR3 is TGTGCCAGCAAGAAGGTAGCGGGGGACTCCTACGAGCAGTACTTC. Translation: CASKKVAGDSYEQYF.

This sequence joins TRBV2 and TRBJ1-5, with D possibly being TRBD1 (5 bases). CDR1 and CDR2 (germline): SNHLY, FYNNEI. The CDR3 has 15 residues. V shed 6 bases and J shed 4 bases, with 16 bases lying between them. The CDR3 coding sequence is TGTGCCAGCAGCAAGGACACCCCCAGGAATCAGCCCCAGCATTTT. Its translation: CASSKDTPRNQPQHF. Combining the CDR3 with reference TRBV2 and TRBJ1-5 gives the whole variable domain EPEVTQTPSHQVTQMGQEVILRCVPISNHLYFYWYRQILGQKVEFLVSFYNNEISEKSEIFDDQFSVERPDGSNFTLKIRSTKLEDSAMYFCASSKDTPRNQPQHFGDGTRLSIL.

The rearrangement uses TRBV5-1 and TRBJ2-3, with TRBD1 matching over 10 bases. CDR3 size: 18 residues. V gave up 4 bases and J gave up 3 bases; unmatched junction bases: 14. Germline-derived CDR1 and CDR2 are SGHRS and YFSETQ. The CDR3 spells CASSPYPVGTGETDTQYF. CDR3 sequence (DNA): TGCGCCAGCAGCCCCTACCCCGTCGGGACAGGGGAGACAGATACGCAGTATTTT.

V gene TRBV11-2 combines with J gene TRBJ2-5; D gene uncertain. The CDR3 extends over 15 amino acids. Germline CDR1 reads SGHAT; CDR2 reads FQNNGV. Trimming took 0 bases from V and 3 from J, leaving 11 bases between them. The CDR3 sequence: CASSLDMTSKETQYF. CDR3 bases: TGTGCCAGCAGCTTAGATATGACAAGCAAAGAGACCCAGTACTTC.

The chain couples TRBV2 to TRBJ2-3; D call uncertain. This CDR3 comprises 12 residues. Trimming took 7 bases from V and 0 from J, leaving 5 bases between them. Per the germline V gene, CDR1 is SNHLY and CDR2 is FYNNEI. The CDR3 loop is CASTSSTDTQYF. In nucleotides, the CDR3 is TGTGCCAGCACAAGCAGCACAGATACGCAGTATTTT. Together with reference TRBV2 and TRBJ2-3, the CDR3 gives the full variable domain: EPEVTQTPSHQVTQMGQEVILRCVPISNHLYFYWYRQILGQKVEFLVSFYNNEISEKSEIFDDQFSVERPDGSNFTLKIRSTKLEDSAMYFCASTSSTDTQYFGPGTRLTVL.

The J gene is TRBJ2-1, the V gene TRBV18; TRBD2 aligns across 8 bases. CDR1 KGHSH and CDR2 LQKENI come from the germline V gene. Trimming cost V 1 base and J 4 bases; bases outside gene matches: 3. This CDR3 spans 15 amino acids. As DNA, the CDR3 is TGTGCCAGCTCACCACGAGCGGGAGTATACAATGAGCAGTTCTTC. It translates to CASSPRAGVYNEQFF. Supplemented by reference TRBV18 and TRBJ2-1, the full variable domain reads NAGVMQNPRHLVRRRGQEARLRCSPMKGHSHVYWYRQLPEEGLKFMVYLQKENIIDESGMPKERFSAEFPKEGPSILRIQQVVRGDSAAYFCASSPRAGVYNEQFFGPGTRLTVL.

CDR3 DNA sequence: TGTGCCAGCATCATGGGGCCCGGGAGCTCCTACAATGAGCAGTTCTTC. Amino acids: CASIMGPGSSYNEQFF. The chain has TRBV7-8 and TRBJ2-1; D perhaps matches TRBD2 (6 bases). Deletions cut 7 bases from V and 0 bases from J, with 16 bases between. The CDR3 contains 16 residues. Germline V gives CDR1 SGHVS, CDR2 FQNEAQ.

This clone was seen just once. The gene calls are TRBV9 and TRBJ2-2; 7 nucleotides match TRBD2. This CDR3 has 14 amino acids. The V and J ends lost 1 base and 7 bases, in that order; junction bases with no gene match: 4. Germline CDR1 is SGDLS and CDR2 is YYNGEE. DNA for the CDR3: TGTGCCAGCAGCGTAAGCGGGACGGGCGGGGAGCTGTTTTTT. Translated, it gives CASSVSGTGGELFF. The full variable domain, its missing parts supplied by reference TRBV9 and TRBJ2-2, is DSGVTQTPKHLITATGQRVTLRCSPRSGDLSVYWYQQSLDQGLQFLIQYYNGEERAKGNILERFSAQQFPDLHSELNLSSLELGDSALYFCASSVSGTGGELFFGEGSRLTVL.

The J gene is TRBJ1-5, the V gene TRBV2, with TRBD1 matching over 8 bases. The CDR3 is 17 amino acids. After removal of 6 bases from V and 1 base from J, the junction contained 11 bases not matched to a gene. The germline V gene encodes CDR1 SNHLY and CDR2 FYNNEI. CDR3 residues: CASSERTGTISNQPQHF. DNA for the CDR3: TGTGCCAGCAGCGAAAGGACAGGGACAATCAGCAATCAGCCCCAGCATTTT.

V usage is TRBV12-3 or TRBV12-4 and J usage is TRBJ1-5; D possibly corresponds to TRBD1 (5 bases). V lost 5 bases, J lost 6 bases, and 5 bases lay in between. The CDR3 is 11 amino acids. The CDR3 bases are TGTGCCAGCAGTACAGGTCAGCCCCAGCATTTT. Encoded protein: CASSTGQPQHF.